This entry lists 28 T cell receptor beta chains sequenced from one sample in a study of regulatory T cells in long-lasting Graves disease. Time point described: newly diagnosed GD, antithyroid drugs for less than 3 months. Making the TCR library involved RNA that had been extracted from PBMCs. Researchers made TCR beta libraries by using iRepertoire HTBI primers and running Arm-PCR on CDR3 regions. TCRdb recomputed calls from the multiplex PCR reads with MiXCR, one row per CDR3 protein. The sample lists hundreds of thousands of distinct CDR3 sequences, more than 15% occurring once. Another study also made use of these data, one on T cells in Graves' hyperthyroidism and ophthalmopathy.

The sequencing here drew on peripheral blood mononuclear cells (PBMCs), taken at new diagnosis, from a patient treated with antithyroid drugs. These receptors were taken from a man aged 18 to 35 with Graves disease.

DNA for the CDR3: TGTGCCAGCAGCGAGTCCCGACAGGGGAGAGCGGGAGTGCAAGGTGAGCAGTTCTTC. Translating gives CASSESRQGRAGVQGEQFF. V usage is TRBV9 and J usage is TRBJ2-1; D may match TRBD1 or TRBD2 (8 bases each). Germline lookup yields CDR1 SGDLS and CDR2 YYNGEE. The CDR3 contains 19 residues. Trimming took off 3 bases at V and 9 bases at J, with 31 bases between the two ends.

This clonotype was observed a few times. This chain uses TRBV7-2 with TRBJ1-2, with D maybe TRBD1 (5 bases). Trimming stripped 5 bases from V and 3 bases from J, with 13 bases between. The CDR3 spans 14 residues. Germline V gene sequence: CDR1 SGHTA, CDR2 FQGNSA. The CDR3: CASSRFRDDYGYTF. The DNA for the CDR3 is TGTGCCAGCAGCCGTTTCAGGGACGACTATGGCTACACCTTC.

This chain joins TRBV6-5 and TRBJ2-3; 15 nucleotides line up with TRBD2. The CDR3 has 16 amino acids. V dropped 4 bases and J dropped 6; count of bases not matched to a gene: 5. In germline, CDR1 is MNHEY, CDR2 SVGAGI. In DNA, the CDR3 is TGTGCCAGCAGTTTCGGACTAGCGGGAGGGTTGGATACGCAGTATTTT. Residues: CASSFGLAGGLDTQYF.

A few counts support this clonotype. The chain links TRBV5-5 to TRBJ2-5, with TRBD1 matching over 7 bases. J was trimmed by 2 bases and V by 5 bases; bases with no gene match: 6. Per germline, CDR1 SGHKS and CDR2 YYEKEE (reference sequence). This CDR3 has 14 residues. This CDR3 reads CASSISTGQETQYF. The CDR3, as DNA: TGTGCCAGCAGTATATCGACAGGGCAAGAGACCCAGTACTTC.

This clonotype was observed a few times. V is TRBV9 and J is TRBJ2-5; either TRBD1 or TRBD2 may supply D (5 bases each). The CDR3 has 14 amino acids. V was pared by 2 bases and J by 1 base, with 9 bases between. Germline V gene lookup returns CDR1 SGDLS and CDR2 YYNGEE. The chain's CDR3 is CASSVTGTQETQYF. The CDR3 nucleotides read TGTGCCAGCAGCGTGACCGGGACCCAAGAGACCCAGTACTTC. The complete variable domain, with remaining parts taken from reference TRBV9 and TRBJ2-5, reads DSGVTQTPKHLITATGQRVTLRCSPRSGDLSVYWYQQSLDQGLQFLIQYYNGEERAKGNILERFSAQQFPDLHSELNLSSLELGDSALYFCASSVTGTQETQYFGPGTRLLVL.

In its sample, this clonotype was seen many times. This chain joins TRBV12-3 or TRBV12-4 and TRBJ2-2, with TRBD1 matching over 8 bases. Germline trimming cut 6 bases from V and 6 bases from J; bases unmatched to any gene: 3. CDR3 length: 13 amino acids. The CDR3 DNA sequence: TGTGCCAGCAGGCAGACAGGGGCCGGGGAGCTGTTTTTT. This gives the protein CASRQTGAGELFF.

The chain has TRBV27 and TRBJ1-1, with no clear D. There are 10 residues in the CDR3. V was trimmed by 8 bases and J by 3 bases, leaving 4 bases between them. Germline V gene data show CDR1 as MNHEY and CDR2 as SMNVEV (reference sequence). The CDR3 DNA sequence: TGTGCCAGCGGGTACACTGAAGCTTTCTTT. Translated: CASGYTEAFF.

This clonotype has a count of ten or more. This sequence joins TRBV28 and TRBJ2-7; D call uncertain. In germline, CDR1 is MDHEN, CDR2 SYDVKM. Trimming left V 4 bases short and J 9 bases short, with 13 bases between. There are 12 residues in the CDR3. The CDR3 DNA is TGTGCCAGCAGTTCCATAGAAATGGTGCAGTACTTC. It translates to CASSSIEMVQYF.

This clonotype came up many times. As DNA, the CDR3 is TGTGCCAGCTCAAGACAGGGCACTCAGCCCCAGCATTTT. Translation: CASSRQGTQPQHF. The rearrangement joins TRBV11-3 to TRBJ1-5; the match to TRBD1 covers 7 bases. The V and J ends lost 8 bases and 6 bases, in that order; junction bases with no gene match: 7. Germline CDR1 SGHNT, CDR2 YENEEA. The CDR3 extends over 13 amino acids.

This clonotype was observed at least ten times. The chain is built from TRBV7-2 and TRBJ2-7, with 7 positions matching TRBD2. The junction had 12 bases not matched to a gene; V was cut back by 5 bases and J by 2 bases. Looked up from germline, CDR1 is SGHTA and CDR2 is FQGNSA. This CDR3 is 16 amino acids long. The CDR3 here is CASSRSGSSGTYEQYF. CDR3 sequence (DNA): TGTGCCAGCAGCCGCTCGGGGTCCAGCGGGACCTACGAGCAGTACTTC. The variable domain in full, with the rest retrieved from reference TRBV7-2 and TRBJ2-7, is GAGVSQSPSNKVTEKGKDVELRCDPISGHTALYWYRQSLGQGLEFLIYFQGNSAPDKSGLPSDRFSAERTGGSVSTLTIQRTQQEDSAVYLCASSRSGSSGTYEQYFGPGTRLTVT.

This clonotype was picked up a small number of times. The J gene is TRBJ2-5, the V gene TRBV10-3; TRBD1 matches 9 bases. V gave up 10 bases and J gave up 3 bases; unmatched junction bases: 9. This CDR3 is 14 amino acids long. The germline V gene encodes CDR1 ENHRY and CDR2 SYGVKD. The CDR3, as DNA: TGTGCCACGGAGGCGGGACAGGGAGAAGAGACCCAGTACTTC. Encoded protein: CATEAGQGEETQYF.

The V call is TRBV4-1, the J call TRBJ2-7; either TRBD1 or TRBD2 may supply D (6 bases each). V was shortened by 4 bases and J by 2 bases, with 18 bases between the two germline ends. Germline CDR1 reads MGHRA; CDR2 reads YSYEKL. The CDR3 has 16 amino acids. Written as DNA, the CDR3 is TGCGCCAGCAGCCCCGGGGGTAGAGGGGGGACCTACGAGCAGTACTTC. This encodes CASSPGGRGGTYEQYF.

As for this clonotype: An end of the junction differs from the germline gene, which may be a read error. This chain connects TRBV5-1 to TRBJ2-5; 10 bases fit TRBD1. Germline CDR1 SGHRS, CDR2 YFSETQ. The CDR3 sequence is 19 residues long. Written as DNA, the CDR3 is TGCGCCAGTAGCTTTGGGGACAGGGGACGCAACCGGAACCAAGAGACCCAGTACTTC. Protein product: CASSFGDRGRNRNQETQYF.

This clonotype occurred many times. The rearrangement joins TRBV30 to TRBJ1-2; the D is unclear. V shed 0 bases and J shed 8 bases, with 7 bases lying between them. CDR3 length: 11 amino acids. Per the germline V gene, CDR1 is GTSNPN and CDR2 is SVGIG (reference sequence). CDR3 nucleotides: TGTGCCTGGAGTGTACTGGGGGGCTACACCTTC. Translation: CAWSVLGGYTF. The full variable domain, in which reference TRBV30 and TRBJ1-2 provide the parts outside the CDR3, is SQTIHQWPATLVQPVGSPLSLECTVEGTSNPNLYWYRQAAGRGLQLLFYSVGIGQISSEVPQNLSASRPQDRQFILSSKKLLLSDSGFYLCAWSVLGGYTFGSGTRLTVV.

This clonotype was detected only a few times. This chain uses TRBV9 with TRBJ2-1; D unclear. CDR1 is SGDLS and CDR2 is YYNGEE in the germline V gene. The ends were cut back, 0 bases at V and 0 bases at J, with 10 bases in the middle. The CDR3 is 16 amino acids. In DNA, the CDR3 is TGTGCCAGCAGCGTAGCGGCGGTAAGCTCCTACAATGAGCAGTTCTTC. Translation: CASSVAAVSSYNEQFF.

The chain uses TRBV12-3 or TRBV12-4 and TRBJ1-5, with 8 bases aligning to TRBD1. Germline trimming cut 5 bases from V and 0 bases from J; bases unmatched to any gene: 6. CDR3 length equals 16 residues. The CDR3: CASSMDRAYSNQPQHF. DNA for the CDR3: TGTGCCAGCAGTATGGACAGGGCTTATAGCAATCAGCCCCAGCATTTT.

In its sample, this clonotype was seen many times. The chain carries TRBV20-1 and TRBJ1-5, with a possible D match to TRBD1 (6 bases). Germline CDR1 and CDR2: DFQATT and SNEGSKA (reference sequence). The V and J ends lost 6 bases and 6 bases respectively, with 21 bases between them. This CDR3 comprises 15 residues. DNA of the CDR3: TGCAGTGCCGCCCGAAGGGCAGGGGTTGTTCAGCCCCAGCATTTT. Residues: CSAARRAGVVQPQHF.

This clonotype was counted ten times or more. This chain uses TRBV24-1 with TRBJ2-7; D might be TRBD2 (5 bases). Germline V CDR1 and CDR2: KGHDR, SFDVKD. There are 15 residues in the CDR3. Trimming removed 4 bases at V and 5 bases at J, with 17 bases between. This CDR3 reads CATSETRTEAHEQYF. The CDR3, as DNA: TGTGCCACCAGTGAAACTAGGACGGAGGCCCACGAGCAGTACTTC.

This clonotype occurred many times. The chain uses TRBV7-2 and TRBJ2-3, with 7 bases fitting TRBD2. This CDR3 spans 17 amino acids. Germline V CDR1 and CDR2: SGHTA, FQGNSA. Losses at the gene ends were 1 base for V and 0 bases for J; bases not matched to a gene: 7. The DNA of the CDR3 is TGTGCCAGCAGCTTAGGACTAGCAGAACCTAGCACAGATACGCAGTATTTT. Protein: CASSLGLAEPSTDTQYF. The full variable domain, rest sourced from reference TRBV7-2 and TRBJ2-3, is GAGVSQSPSNKVTEKGKDVELRCDPISGHTALYWYRQSLGQGLEFLIYFQGNSAPDKSGLPSDRFSAERTGGSVSTLTIQRTQQEDSAVYLCASSLGLAEPSTDTQYFGPGTRLTVL.

This clonotype was detected many times. The chain links TRBV18 to TRBJ2-5; TRBD1 aligns across 11 bases. This CDR3 has 15 residues. The V and J ends lost 8 bases and 5 bases, in that order; junction bases with no gene match: 10. Germline CDR1 KGHSH, CDR2 LQKENI. CDR3 loop: CASSPRTGGGETQYF. The CDR3 DNA follows: TGTGCCAGCAGTCCGAGGACAGGGGGCGGGGAGACCCAGTACTTC.

This clonotype was counted ten times or more. CDR3 sequence: CASSPPGRREFYNEQFF. The CDR3 bases are TGTGCCAGCTCACCACCGGGGAGGCGGGAGTTCTACAATGAGCAGTTCTTC. The chain links TRBV18 to TRBJ2-1, with 7 nucleotides matching TRBD2. With 0 bases clipped from V and 3 bases from J, the junction kept 8 bases outside the gene matches. Germline V gene lookup returns CDR1 KGHSH and CDR2 LQKENI. The CDR3 extends over 17 amino acids.

This chain links TRBV13 with TRBJ1-2; 7 positions agree with TRBD1. CDR3 size: 14 residues. With 4 bases clipped from V and 1 base from J, the junction kept 3 bases outside the gene matches. From germline, CDR1 is PRHDT and CDR2 FYEKMQ (reference sequence). In DNA form, the CDR3 reads TGTGCCAGCAGCTCGACAGGGTTTAACTATGGCTACACCTTC. Protein sequence: CASSSTGFNYGYTF.

The chain couples TRBV7-9 to TRBJ1-6, with D tentatively TRBD1 (5 bases). Germline-derived CDR1 and CDR2 are SEHNR and FQNEAQ (reference sequence). CDR3 length: 11 residues. V was pared by 5 bases and J by 15 bases, with 11 bases between. The CDR3 loop reads CASSHDSHLHF. DNA of the CDR3: TGTGCCAGCAGCCACGACAGTCACCTCCACTTT.

This clonotype has only a few counts. The chain links TRBV2 to TRBJ2-1, with unresolved D. Trimming removed 11 bases at V and 4 bases at J, with 18 bases between. Germline loops: CDR1 SNHLY, CDR2 FYNNEI. The CDR3 consists of 14 residues. CDR3 region: CASTGKTGYNEQFF. DNA for the CDR3: TGTGCCTCAACGGGTAAGACCGGGTACAATGAGCAGTTCTTC.

This clonotype was seen a handful of times. The chain recombines TRBV5-6 with TRBJ1-6; D is undetermined. The V and J ends lost 0 bases and 1 base respectively, with 8 bases between them. Looked up from germline, CDR1 is SGHDT and CDR2 is YYEEEE. This CDR3 has 16 amino acids. CDR3 coding DNA: TGTGCCAGCAGCTTGGAGTGGGGATCCTATAATTCACCCCTCCACTTT. It encodes CASSLEWGSYNSPLHF.

A note on this clonotype: A much larger clonotype is one base distant, so this may be a read error. V and J are TRBV28 and TRBJ2-3; 9 positions match TRBD1. The germline CDR1 and CDR2 sequences are MDHEN and SYDVKM. The CDR3 is 14 residues long. With 10 bases clipped from V and 2 bases from J, the junction kept 7 bases outside the gene matches. The CDR3 region has the DNA TGTGCCACCCCCGGGACAGGGAACACAGATACGCAGTATTTT. Its protein is CATPGTGNTDTQYF.

V gene TRBV6-1 combines with J gene TRBJ1-6, with 7 bases identical to TRBD1. Germline CDR1 and CDR2: MNHNS and SASEGT. After removal of 6 bases from V and 3 bases from J, the junction contained 5 bases not matched to a gene. There are 15 residues in the CDR3. The chain's CDR3 is CASRTGQSYNSPLHF. In DNA, the CDR3 is TGTGCCAGCAGAACGGGACAGAGCTATAATTCACCCCTCCACTTT.

This clonotype has at least ten counts. The chain couples TRBV29-1 to TRBJ1-5, with 7 bases fitting TRBD1. J lost 6 bases, V lost 5 bases, and 13 bases had no gene match. Germline CDR1 SQVTM, CDR2 ANQGSEA. CDR3 length equals 15 residues. CDR3 amino acids: CSVQGLGQAGQPQHF. The CDR3 DNA follows: TGCAGCGTTCAGGGGCTAGGACAGGCGGGTCAGCCCCAGCATTTT.